This T cell receptor (beta chain) was documented in a study of T cell responses to AZD1222 COVID-19 vaccine. Turning to the study itself: Pooling was applied to second doses at about 4 or about 12 weeks.

V gave up 3 bases and J gave up 5 bases; unmatched junction bases: 5. Germline V gene sequence: CDR1 KGHSH, CDR2 LQKENI. This CDR3 contains 15 residues. Profiling relied on immunoSEQ multiplex PCR, and the TCRdb table lists in-frame clones only, not all of them. The repertoire holds about 110,000 clones, with approximately 85% as singletons. Broader study findings: Donors skewed white British and female; clonal diversity was possibly underestimated. No repertoire was sampled before or during the peak T cell response, only after it.

On this clone: The target antigen is unknown.

The rearrangement joins TRBV18 to TRBJ2-3; 10 bases align to TRBD2. The sample here was peripheral blood, taken on day 0 of AZD1222 vaccination. The origin of this receptor is an adult in good health. The CDR3 DNA reads TGTGCCAGCTCACCCCTAGCGGGGGCACAAGATACGCAGTATTTT. Its translation is CASSPLAGAQDTQYF. The whole variable domain, remainder taken from reference TRBV18 and TRBJ2-3, is NAGVMQNPRHLVRRRGQEARLRCSPMKGHSHVYWYRQLPEEGLKFMVYLQKENIIDESGMPKERFSAEFPKEGPSILRIQQVVRGDSAAYFCASSPLAGAQDTQYFGPGTRLTVL.